The clone carrying this T cell receptor (beta chain) was observed many times. Its antigen is not identified. The assay was immunoSEQ multiplex PCR, and TCRdb's table has in-frame clones only and misses some. The sample shows under 150,000 clones, roughly 91% of them seen only once. These data belong to a study of T cell responses to AZD1222 COVID-19 vaccine. Study-wide results and limits: All repertoire sampling was performed exclusively after the peak T cell response. Elevations in Spike-specific TCR breadth and depth followed administration of two AZD1222 doses. Donor demographics were predominantly white British with a female majority; clonal diversity may be underestimated. Targets within unmutated variant regions were reportedly found for nearly half of spike-specific TCRs.

The germline gives CDR1 SGHTA, CDR2 FQGNSA. The CDR3 length is 12 residues. Between the trimmed V and J ends, which lost 5 bases and 8 bases, there was a span of 12 bases. The chain carries TRBV7-2 and TRBJ1-2; tentatively, D is TRBD1 (5 bases). Sequenced here: peripheral blood, sampled on day 0 of AZD1222 vaccination. The TCR sequence derives from an adult in good health. The CDR3 protein is CASSPRAGGYTF. The CDR3 nucleotides are TGTGCCAGCAGCCCCAGGGCGGGCGGCTACACCTTC.